Listed below are T cell receptor beta chains from one sample, sequenced in a study of regulatory T cells in long-lasting Graves disease. MiXCR, run by TCRdb on the multiplex PCR reads, gives a single entry per CDR3 protein. The repertoire has about 470,000 distinct CDR3 sequences, under 25% of them found once; the top ten carry over 7.5%. The material was peripheral blood mononuclear cells (PBMCs), obtained when the disease was refractory, from a patient treated with antithyroid drugs. The receptors originated from a female donor with Graves disease. Each CDR3 is given with its conserved first and last residue.

cdr3_aa	v_call	cdr3_length	j_call
CASSLTSGSSGELFF	TRBV5-1	15	TRBJ2-2
CASSVQENTEAFF	TRBV7-2	13	TRBJ1-1
CIIKTDLNTEAFF	TRBV29-1	13	TRBJ1-1
CATSRDIGQGYEQYF	TRBV15	15	TRBJ2-7
CASRAFGSSGGNQPQHF	TRBV28	17	TRBJ1-5
CASSGWTGGSTEAFF	TRBV11-2	15	TRBJ1-1
CASGPTPPGTSTDTQYF	TRBV7-2	17	TRBJ2-3
CASSPVGQGSYEQYF	TRBV2	15	TRBJ2-7
CASSATGLQETQYF	TRBV5-6	14	TRBJ2-5
CASSEQGQSTEAFF	TRBV7-2	14	TRBJ1-1
CASSVPGNQPQHF	TRBV6-1	13	TRBJ1-5
CASSTLGAAPTEAFF	TRBV19	15	TRBJ1-1
CASSPNRALINGYTF	TRBV12-3/TRBV12-4	15	TRBJ1-2
CASSMGLAGLNNEQFF	TRBV7-9	16	TRBJ2-1
CASSQLSGTGLNTEAFF	TRBV12-3/TRBV12-4	17	TRBJ1-1
CASSPERTDTQYF	TRBV18	13	TRBJ2-3
CASSAGTGWDEQFF	TRBV7-8	14	TRBJ2-1
CAWSAIGAVREQYF	TRBV30	14	TRBJ2-7
CSARRKTQYF	TRBV20-1	10	TRBJ2-5
CASDPVGGPNPSGEQYF	TRBV28	17	TRBJ2-7
CSVGSHLPSGANVLTF	TRBV29-1	16	TRBJ2-6
CSVEDGEGYGFVGYGYTF	TRBV29-1	18	TRBJ1-2
CASRLVAGGNEQFF	TRBV2	14	TRBJ2-1
CASSPGLLNQPQHF	TRBV27	14	TRBJ1-5
CASSGSGTGYNEQFF	TRBV10-2	15	TRBJ2-1
CASSYAPRDSSYNSPLHF	TRBV6-5	18	TRBJ1-6
CATSDPGTSGGNEQFF	TRBV24-1	16	TRBJ2-1
CASSLSDSGTEAFF	TRBV12-3/TRBV12-4	14	TRBJ1-1
CASSGGLAGQKNIQYF	TRBV5-1	16	TRBJ2-4
CSARRFGLSYEQYF	TRBV20-1	14	TRBJ2-7
CAWAPKLSNQPQHF	TRBV30	14	TRBJ1-5
CASSQGELGQPQHF	TRBV4-1	14	TRBJ1-5
CASSLEAVWQFF	TRBV7-9	12	TRBJ2-1
CASSLGPRTEEKLFF	TRBV7-2	15	TRBJ1-4
CASSPLPRATYEQYF	TRBV18	15	TRBJ2-7
CASSYGETSGQETQYF	TRBV5-8	16	TRBJ2-5
CASTTLVQGGYTF	TRBV12-3/TRBV12-4	13	TRBJ1-2
CASSPIRSETEAFF	TRBV7-6	14	TRBJ1-1
CASSFTDRTYEQYF	TRBV5-1	14	TRBJ2-7
CSARAMRLAGDQYF	TRBV20-1	14	TRBJ2-7
CSAREDARVRYEQYF	TRBV20-1	15	TRBJ2-7
CASSRTSGSQNEQYF	TRBV7-9	15	TRBJ2-7
CASSTKGGGRRTNTEAFF	TRBV28	18	TRBJ1-1
CASRDQGATNEKLFF	TRBV28	15	TRBJ1-4
CASSGLSGTGVEKLFF	TRBV5-1	16	TRBJ1-4
CASSLARGWSQHF	TRBV12-3/TRBV12-4	13	TRBJ1-5
CASSQGGLSNTEAFF	TRBV4-3	15	TRBJ1-1
CASSLGVVGGAGANVLTF	TRBV5-4	18	TRBJ2-6
CASSGDSQGTEAFF	TRBV5-5	14	TRBJ1-1
CAWNYGARAHEQYF	TRBV30	14	TRBJ2-7
CASSQGRGLNTEAFF	TRBV13	15	TRBJ1-1
CASSYGLAGLYNEQFF	TRBV5-8	16	TRBJ2-1